This TCR beta chain emerged from a study of T-cell reconstitution after alpha-beta-depleted transplantation in children. Whole-study findings and limits: About two months after transplant, alpha-beta T cells reportedly came from several hundred expanded graft clones. Among T cells one year after transplant, newly produced cells accounted for most counts and diversity. Surviving thymic progenitors and recipient T cells were the source of high TCRbeta diversity at day 60 in some patients.

Unique molecular identifiers tagged the TCRbeta library. TCRdb reanalysed the PCR reads using MiXCR and keeps one entry per CDR3 protein. Of about 980,000 distinct CDR3 sequences listed, about 26% are singletons. V was trimmed by 3 bases and J by 3 bases, leaving 12 bases between them. CDR1 is MNHEY and CDR2 is SMNVEV in the germline V gene (reference sequence). The CDR3 is made up of 14 amino acids. With respect to this clonotype: The antigen remains unidentified.

Sequenced material: PBMCs, mostly from graft donor cells, taken 360 days after TCRalphabeta/CD19-depleted stem cell transplant. The sequence came from a boy under two years old who had a stem cell transplant for SCID, so the T cells may come from the graft donor. This chain uses TRBV27 with TRBJ2-7; D might be TRBD1 (7 bases). The CDR3 here is CASSFQGGLYEQYF. For the CDR3, the DNA is TGTGCCAGCAGTTTCCAGGGGGGCCTCTACGAGCAGTACTTC.